The 20 T cell receptor beta chains reported below all come from one sample, sequenced in a study of T-cell reconstitution after alpha-beta-depleted transplantation in children. The TCRbeta library incorporated unique molecular identifiers. TCRdb processed the PCR reads anew with MiXCR; each CDR3 protein has one entry. The sample lists over 200,000 distinct CDR3 sequences; roughly 10% were seen once. The sequencing used PBMCs from the stem cell graft donor, collected from the stem cell graft. These receptors came from a human donor who donated a stem cell graft to a child with acute lymphoblastic leukemia.

This clonotype was detected a few times. CDR3 sequence: CASSFQTGWLGAFF. The CDR3 DNA is TGTGCCAGCAGCTTTCAGACAGGCTGGCTGGGAGCTTTCTTT. The chain employs TRBV7-9 and TRBJ1-1; TRBD1 might be the D (6 bases). The CDR3 totals 14 residues. V lost 3 bases to trimming and J lost 10 bases, with 18 bases between them. CDR1 and CDR2 from the germline V gene are SEHNR and FQNEAQ (reference sequence).

This clonotype was counted many times. The CDR3 region has the DNA TGTGCCATCAGTGAGTCGTTAATCGTCAATGAGCAGTTCTTC. It specifies CAISESLIVNEQFF. The chain is built from TRBV10-3 and TRBJ2-1; D unresolved. V lost 0 bases and J 6 bases, leaving 9 bases between the germline ends. Germline values: CDR1 ENHRY, CDR2 SYGVKD. The CDR3 runs to 14 residues.

This clonotype came up once. The chain recombines TRBV7-6 with TRBJ2-1; TRBD1 agrees at 11 bases. The CDR3 extends over 18 amino acids. V was clipped by 1 base and J by 6 bases; unmatched bases: 11. The V gene's germline CDR1 is SGHVS and CDR2 FNYEAQ. The CDR3 sequence: CASSLERWGGTGGNEQFF. The CDR3 DNA reads TGTGCCAGCAGCTTAGAACGTTGGGGCGGGACAGGGGGCAATGAGCAGTTCTTC.

The chain carries TRBV5-1 and TRBJ2-7, with D hard to call. CDR3 length equals 15 residues. Trimming took 3 bases from V and 2 from J, leaving 15 bases between them. Germline V gene lookup returns CDR1 SGHRS and CDR2 YFSETQ. In nucleotides, the CDR3 is TGCGCCAGCAGCTCTCCTGACCCGCCGACCTACGAGCAGTACTTC. This sequence encodes CASSSPDPPTYEQYF.

This chain joins TRBV12-3 or TRBV12-4 and TRBJ1-5; no reliable D call. The germline V and J ends were trimmed by 5 bases and 2 bases, with 19 bases remaining between them. The CDR3 loop spans 17 amino acids. The CDR3 nucleotides are TGTGCCAGCAGTCATCTTGGAGGGTTTGATGGCAATCAGCCCCAGCATTTT. This encodes CASSHLGGFDGNQPQHF.

This clonotype was counted a few times. The chain joins TRBV11-3 to TRBJ2-7; D unclear. V gave up 6 bases and J gave up 3 bases, with 12 bases separating them. CDR3 length: 13 residues. Germline V CDR1 and CDR2: SGHNT, YENEEA. The CDR3 is CASRKDAGYEQYF. The CDR3 DNA reads TGTGCCAGCAGGAAAGACGCCGGCTACGAGCAGTACTTC.

This clonotype has at least ten counts. This chain links TRBV5-1 with TRBJ2-6; 7 bases are a match to TRBD1. The CDR3 spans 18 residues. Looked up from germline, CDR1 is SGHRS and CDR2 is YFSETQ. V shed 1 base, J shed 0 bases, and the junction held 7 bases outside the gene matches. The CDR3, as DNA: TGCGCCAGCAGCTTGATTGGACAGGTTTTCTCTGGGGCCAACGTCCTGACTTTC. It is translated as CASSLIGQVFSGANVLTF.

This clonotype came up many times. The chain uses TRBV27 and TRBJ2-7, with a possible D match to TRBD1 (6 bases). V lost 4 bases, J lost 2 bases, and 9 bases lay in between. Germline V gene sequence: CDR1 MNHEY, CDR2 SMNVEV (reference sequence). The CDR3 is 13 residues long. In DNA, the CDR3 is TGTGCCAGCAGTTCACAGGGTCCCTACGAGCAGTACTTC. As protein: CASSSQGPYEQYF.

The rearrangement joins TRBV5-1 to TRBJ1-1; 8 positions agree with TRBD1. V trimming: 4 bases; J trimming: 4 bases; junction bases outside the gene matches: 9. This CDR3 is 15 amino acids long. Germline loops: CDR1 SGHRS, CDR2 YFSETQ. CDR3 coding DNA: TGCGCCAGCAGCCCCGCGGGTACAGGGGGCACTGAAGCTTTCTTT. Translating it yields CASSPAGTGGTEAFF.

The rearrangement uses TRBV15 and TRBJ1-1; D remains ambiguous. The CDR3 is 14 amino acids. CDR1 is LNHNV, CDR2 YYDKDF, per germline (reference sequence). Trimming left V 0 bases short and J 5 bases short, with 10 bases between. The CDR3 nucleotides are TGTGCCACCAGCAGAGATAAGGCGGCTACTGAAGCTTTCTTT. Amino acids: CATSRDKAATEAFF.

This clonotype was picked up a small number of times. The chain uses TRBV3-1 and TRBJ2-7; D is tentatively TRBD1 or TRBD2 (5 bases each). V was cut by 0 bases and J by 2 bases, with 17 bases left in between. The CDR3 runs 17 residues. Germline V lookup: CDR1 LGHDT, CDR2 YNNKEL (reference sequence). CDR3 nucleotides: TGTGCCAGCAGCCAAGACGTCGGGGCCACCATCCCCTACGAGCAGTACTTC. This encodes CASSQDVGATIPYEQYF.

This clonotype was detected ten times or more. The V gene is TRBV27, the J gene TRBJ1-1, with 7 bases lining up with TRBD1. Trimming cost V 2 bases and J 5 bases; bases outside gene matches: 5. Germline CDR1 and CDR2: MNHEY and SMNVEV (reference sequence). This CDR3 has 14 residues. The CDR3 nucleotides read TGTGCCAGCAGTTTAGAGGGGGCGAGAACTGAAGCTTTCTTT. It is translated as CASSLEGARTEAFF.

This clonotype was observed a few times. The chain recombines TRBV6-4 with TRBJ2-1; a possible D gene is TRBD2 (7 bases). CDR3 length: 15 amino acids. Germline V CDR1 and CDR2: MRHNA, SNTAGT. Trimming removed 4 bases from V and 5 bases from J, with 15 bases in between. The CDR3 DNA reads TGTGCCAGCAGTGGAACGGGGGGCCTCGACAATGAGCAGTTCTTC. Protein sequence: CASSGTGGLDNEQFF.

In nucleotides, the CDR3 is TGTGCCCTGACCAGGGGGCTTGGCTCCTACGAGCAGTACTTC. Translated: CALTRGLGSYEQYF. This chain links TRBV7-9 with TRBJ2-7; 8 nucleotides align to TRBD1. Trimming took 11 bases from V and 0 from J; bases not matched to a gene: 9. The CDR3 runs to 14 residues. The germline gives CDR1 SEHNR, CDR2 FQNEAQ (reference sequence).

This clonotype was counted ten times or more. The chain recombines TRBV29-1 with TRBJ1-1; a possible D gene is TRBD1 (6 bases). Trimming removed 4 bases from V and 6 bases from J, with 18 bases in between. CDR1 and CDR2 from the germline V gene are SQVTM and ANQGSEA. This CDR3 spans 14 amino acids. The CDR3 loop is CSVALGGLASEAFF. The CDR3 DNA sequence: TGCAGCGTTGCCCTAGGGGGGCTCGCTTCTGAAGCTTTCTTT.

This clonotype was observed many times. The chain couples TRBV4-2 to TRBJ2-5; a weak D match, TRBD1 (6 bases). The CDR3 is 16 amino acids. V was cut by 0 bases and J by 1 base, with 12 bases left in between. Germline-derived CDR1 and CDR2 are LGHNA and YNFKEQ. CDR3 nucleotide sequence: TGTGCCAGCAGCCAAGAAATGAGGGGGAGCCAAGAGACCCAGTACTTC. It translates to CASSQEMRGSQETQYF.

The chain combines TRBV5-1 with TRBJ2-2; D might be TRBD1 (6 bases). CDR1 SGHRS and CDR2 YFSETQ come from the germline V gene. V was clipped by 2 bases and J by 6 bases, with 17 bases between them. The CDR3 has 16 amino acids. The CDR3 DNA reads as TGCGCCAGCAGCTTTCTGGGGGCAAGTGAGGCCGGGGAGCTGTTTTTT. It is translated as CASSFLGASEAGELFF.

The chain has TRBV10-3 and TRBJ1-1; D not resolved. V was cut by 10 bases and J by 2 bases, with 14 bases left in between. The CDR3 is made up of 13 amino acids. Germline V lookup: CDR1 ENHRY, CDR2 SYGVKD. The CDR3 spells CATSNEGNTEAFF. The CDR3 DNA reads TGTGCCACCTCCAACGAGGGAAACACTGAAGCTTTCTTT.

This clonotype was counted at least ten times. The chain uses TRBV29-1 and TRBJ2-1; D remains ambiguous. Germline lookup yields CDR1 SQVTM and CDR2 ANQGSEA. The CDR3 is 12 amino acids. The V end was cut by 4 bases, the J end by 0 bases, with 4 bases between. CDR3 coding DNA: TGCAGCGTTGCCAGCTCCTACAATGAGCAGTTCTTC. Protein product: CSVASSYNEQFF.

This clonotype occurred a few times. The rearrangement joins TRBV7-2 to TRBJ1-1, with TRBD1 matching over 9 bases. In germline, CDR1 is SGHTA, CDR2 FQGNSA. Unmatched junction bases numbered 12, after V lost 5 bases and J lost 5 bases. The CDR3 covers 16 residues. The CDR3 nucleotides are TGTGCCAGCAGCCCTAGACCGGGACAGGGTGGGACTGAAGCTTTCTTT. This codes for CASSPRPGQGGTEAFF.